These 8 T cell receptor beta chains share one sample of origin, sequenced in a study of T-cell reconstitution after alpha-beta-depleted transplantation in children. Construction of the TCRbeta library involved unique molecular identifiers. TCRdb reprocessed the PCR reads with MiXCR, giving one entry per CDR3 protein. In the table there are roughly 100,000 distinct CDR3 sequences, about 8% of which are singletons. Sequencing used PBMCs from the stem cell graft donor, obtained from the stem cell graft. The receptor set was obtained from a human donor who donated a stem cell graft to a child with congenital amegakaryocytic thrombocytopenia.

The rearrangement links TRBV7-2 to TRBJ2-1; D not certain. CDR1 and CDR2 from the germline V gene are SGHTA and FQGNSA. This CDR3 has 16 residues. V dropped 0 bases and J dropped 4 bases, with 13 bases sitting between them. In nucleotides, the CDR3 is TGTGCCAGCAGCTTAGCGACCGGATTTATATACAATGAGCAGTTCTTC. It translates to CASSLATGFIYNEQFF.

This clonotype showed up just a few times. A much larger clonotype is one base distant, so this may be a read error. The conserved phenylalanine or tryptophan normally closing the CDR3 is absent here, so this likely arose from a read error. The J gene is TRBJ1-5, the V gene TRBV20-1; D remains ambiguous. V lost 1 base and J lost 4, with 26 bases in between. The germline gives CDR1 DFQATT, CDR2 SNEGSKA (reference sequence). The CDR3 runs 19 residues. CDR3 sequence reads: CSARGPAGGYGTANQPQHL. The DNA for the CDR3 is TGCAGTGCTAGAGGTCCGGCGGGAGGTTACGGAACAGCAAATCAGCCCCAGCATTTG.

This clonotype has just a few counts. The chain recombines TRBV20-1 with TRBJ1-6; weak D call: TRBD1 (5 bases). V lost 3 bases and J 7 bases, leaving 10 bases between the germline ends. This CDR3 spans 13 amino acids. From germline, CDR1 is DFQATT and CDR2 SNEGSKA (reference sequence). CDR3 sequence: CSARKDTNSPLHF. The CDR3 DNA follows: TGCAGTGCTAGGAAGGACACCAATTCACCCCTCCACTTT.

This clonotype was detected many times. The chain employs TRBV5-1 and TRBJ2-7; TRBD1 aligns across 11 bases. Germline V gene sequence: CDR1 SGHRS, CDR2 YFSETQ. The CDR3 is 16 residues long. V lost 4 bases, J lost 4 bases, and 10 bases stayed unmatched. The CDR3 here is CASSAAGTGGVYEQYF. CDR3 DNA sequence: TGCGCCAGCAGCGCGGCCGGGACAGGGGGTGTGTACGAGCAGTACTTC.

The chain uses TRBV20-1 and TRBJ1-6; TRBD1 is a possible D gene (6 bases). CDR1 and CDR2 from the germline V gene are DFQATT and SNEGSKA (reference sequence). The CDR3 spans 18 residues. Trimming shortened V by 0 bases and J by 4 bases, and 19 bases separated the two germline ends. The CDR3 region has the DNA TGCAGTGCTAGAGATCTAGGACGACAGGCCGAGTATAATTCACCCCTCCACTTT. Amino acids: CSARDLGRQAEYNSPLHF.

The V and J genes are TRBV4-1 and TRBJ2-5; D might be TRBD2 (5 bases). V lost 4 bases to trimming and J lost 4 bases, with 13 bases between them. The CDR3 is 14 residues long. Germline CDR1 MGHRA, CDR2 YSYEKL. The CDR3 sequence is CASSLRGEGETQYF. The CDR3 coding sequence is TGCGCCAGCAGCCTCCGGGGAGAAGGAGAGACCCAGTACTTC.

There are many counts of this clonotype. This chain links TRBV10-1 with TRBJ2-2; a possible D gene is TRBD1 (6 bases). Germline-derived CDR1 and CDR2 are WNHNN and SYGVQD (reference sequence). V shed 5 bases and J shed 3 bases, with 10 bases lying between them. This CDR3 comprises 14 residues. The CDR3 coding sequence is TGCGCCAGCAGTCGGGCAGGGGACACCGGGGAGCTGTTTTTT. Translated: CASSRAGDTGELFF.

The table lists this clonotype with many counts. The chain combines TRBV12-3 or TRBV12-4 with TRBJ2-3; D is possibly TRBD1 (6 bases). With 1 base removed from V and 5 bases from J, the gap between germline ends came to 13 bases. This CDR3 has 15 residues. CDR3 DNA: TGTGCCAGCAGTTTAGGGGGGCTCGTGGGAGATACGCAGTATTTT. It specifies CASSLGGLVGDTQYF.